Below, 20 T cell receptor beta chains from the same sample are listed, as sequenced in a study of blood T cell repertoires in COVID-19 (dated by TCRdb to about 2020). The receptor library was made with the immunoSEQ multiplex PCR assay. Entries here come from immuneACCESS through TCRdb and include only in-frame sequences with V and J called. Some clones fail to appear in such tables; in the studies checked, an unresolved V gene covers under half of the shortfall, and the cause of the remainder is unknown. The sample table records about 180,000 clones; 81% of these occur just once. The top ten hold around 5.1% of the sample. The sequenced sample was PBMCs or T cells enriched from blood (not recorded which). These receptors all stem from a woman between 40 and 55 years old with acute COVID-19.

The CDR3 region has the DNA TGTGCCAGCAGTAAACGACAGGGGGCGCAGAATTCACCCCTCCACTTT. It specifies CASSKRQGAQNSPLHF. The chain is built from TRBV27 and TRBJ1-6; 10 nucleotides line up with TRBD1. In germline, CDR1 is MNHEY, CDR2 SMNVEV (reference sequence). The CDR3 is made up of 16 amino acids. V was pared by 5 bases and J by 7 bases, with 8 bases of the junction left unmatched.

The genes are TRBV5-4 and TRBJ2-3; 13 nucleotides align to TRBD2. Germline CDR1 reads SGHNT; CDR2 reads YYREEE (reference sequence). The CDR3 is 15 residues long. The V segment lost 5 bases and the J segment 3 bases; nucleotides outside the gene matches: 3. This chain's CDR3 is CASSGGLAGTDTQYF. As DNA, the CDR3 is TGTGCCAGCAGTGGGGGACTAGCGGGAACAGATACGCAGTATTTT.

This chain links TRBV5-1 with TRBJ1-1, with a weak D call TRBD1 (6 bases). This CDR3 spans 16 amino acids. Germline assignment: CDR1 SGHRS and CDR2 YFSETQ. Trimming took off 1 base at V and 0 bases at J, with 13 bases between the two ends. This CDR3 is CASSLQGGALNTEAFF. The DNA of the CDR3 is TGCGCCAGCAGCTTGCAAGGGGGGGCCCTGAACACTGAAGCTTTCTTT.

This clone has ten or more counts. This chain connects TRBV24-1 to TRBJ2-3; 7 bases are a match to TRBD2. The CDR3 spans 13 residues. The V and J ends lost 7 bases and 2 bases, in that order; junction bases with no gene match: 2. The germline gives CDR1 KGHDR, CDR2 SFDVKD. Here the CDR3 reads CATSGTNTDTQYF. DNA of the CDR3: TGTGCCACCAGCGGGACTAACACAGATACGCAGTATTTT.

The rearrangement links TRBV27 to TRBJ1-1; TRBD1 aligns across 10 bases. The V segment lost 6 bases and the J segment 3 bases; nucleotides outside the gene matches: 7. Germline CDR1 is MNHEY and CDR2 is SMNVEV (reference sequence). This CDR3 contains 15 residues. The CDR3: CASSMIGTGDTEAFF. The CDR3 DNA is TGTGCCAGCAGCATGATTGGGACAGGGGACACTGAAGCTTTCTTT.

This chain connects TRBV4-2 to TRBJ2-5; a weak D match, TRBD2 (5 bases). The V end was cut by 0 bases, the J end by 4 bases, with 9 bases between. This CDR3 region has 14 residues. Germline CDR1 and CDR2: LGHNA and YNFKEQ. Here the CDR3 DNA reads TGTGCCAGCAGCCAAGATCTGGCGGGAGAGACCCAGTACTTC. The encoded protein is CASSQDLAGETQYF.

The count of this clone is one. The chain is built from TRBV11-3 and TRBJ2-3; 10 positions match TRBD1. CDR1 is SGHNT and CDR2 is YENEEA in the germline V gene. J gave up 3 bases and V 5 bases, and 2 bases lay outside the gene matches. The CDR3 is made up of 14 amino acids. In DNA form, the CDR3 reads TGTGCCAGCAGCCGACAGGGGGCAACAGATACGCAGTATTTT. Translation gives CASSRQGATDTQYF.

V and J are TRBV5-1 and TRBJ2-1; no firm D call. The germline V gene has CDR1 SGHRS and CDR2 YFSETQ. This CDR3 is built from 15 residues. The germline V and J ends were trimmed by 4 bases and 0 bases, with 11 bases remaining between them. Here the CDR3 DNA reads TGCGCCAGCAGCCCAGACATTCCCTCCTACAATGAGCAGTTCTTC. This gives the protein CASSPDIPSYNEQFF.

The CDR3 coding sequence is TGCGCCAGCAGCCAAGAAGGGACAGGGGGATCCTACGAGCAGTACTTC. Translating gives CASSQEGTGGSYEQYF. V is TRBV4-1 and J is TRBJ2-7; 11 nucleotides line up with TRBD1. The CDR3 runs to 16 residues. The germline CDR1 and CDR2 sequences are MGHRA and YSYEKL. V lost 0 bases to trimming and J lost 1 base; unmatched junction nucleotides: 2.

The rearrangement joins TRBV6-2 or TRBV6-3 to TRBJ1-4; 7 bases are a match to TRBD1. V lost 6 bases and J lost 7; bases outside the gene matches: 11. This CDR3 has 15 residues. Germline CDR1 reads MNHEY; CDR2 reads SVGEGT. CDR3 protein: CASSPGTAVSEKLFF. For the CDR3, the DNA is TGTGCCAGCAGCCCAGGGACAGCGGTTTCTGAAAAACTGTTTTTT.

A single count supports this clone. The chain employs TRBV29-1 and TRBJ1-2, with 9 bases fitting TRBD1. V lost 0 bases and J lost 8; bases outside the gene matches: 4. Germline V gene sequence: CDR1 SQVTM, CDR2 ANQGSEA. CDR3 length: 13 residues. This CDR3 is CSVEDGTGKGYTF. Written as DNA, the CDR3 is TGCAGCGTTGAAGATGGGACAGGGAAAGGCTACACCTTC.

V usage is TRBV19 and J usage is TRBJ2-3; weak D call: TRBD2 (6 bases). The length of the CDR3 is 14 residues. Trimming pared 4 bases from V and 4 bases from J, leaving 12 bases between. CDR1 is LNHDA and CDR2 is SQIVND in the germline V gene (reference sequence). In DNA, the CDR3 is TGTGCCAGTAGTACAGGAGGGAGAGCAGATACGCAGTATTTT. This encodes CASSTGGRADTQYF.

This rearrangement joins TRBV27 to TRBJ2-5; 11 bases are shared with TRBD2. The J segment lost 1 base and the V segment lost 8 bases, leaving 6 bases of the junction unmatched. The CDR3 consists of 15 residues. CDR1 MNHEY and CDR2 SMNVEV come from the germline V gene (reference sequence). In nucleotides, the CDR3 is TGTGCCAGCGGACCACTAGCGGGAGTCCAAGAGACCCAGTACTTC. It translates to CASGPLAGVQETQYF.

This clone was picked up a small number of times. J is TRBJ1-2 and V is TRBV7-2; 8 bases map to TRBD1. The length of the CDR3 is 16 residues. Germline CDR1 and CDR2: SGHTA and FQGNSA. The junction had 10 bases not matched to a gene; V was cut back by 5 bases and J by 2 bases. The CDR3 here is CASSLQSGGANYGYTF. The CDR3 DNA is TGTGCCAGCAGCCTCCAATCAGGGGGCGCGAACTATGGCTACACCTTC.

This clone was picked up one time. The chain joins TRBV11-2 to TRBJ1-2; the D is unclear. Germline lookup yields CDR1 SGHAT and CDR2 FQNNGV. CDR3 length: 16 residues. The V gene lost 5 bases and the J gene lost 4 bases, with 20 bases spanning the gap. This chain's CDR3 is CASSASPEPGIYGYTF. For the CDR3, the DNA is TGTGCCAGCAGCGCGTCTCCGGAGCCCGGCATCTATGGCTACACCTTC. Looking up the rest from reference TRBV11-2 and TRBJ1-2 gives the full variable domain: EAGVAQSPRYKIIEKRQSVAFWCNPISGHATLYWYQQILGQGPKLLIQFQNNGVVDDSQLPKDRFSAERLKGVDSTLKIQPAKLEDSAVYLCASSASPEPGIYGYTFGSGTRLTVV.

In its sample, this clone was seen once. The V gene is TRBV19, the J gene TRBJ2-3, with TRBD2 identical over 7 bases. Per germline, CDR1 LNHDA and CDR2 SQIVND (reference sequence). The J segment lost 4 bases and the V segment lost 3 bases, leaving 7 bases of the junction unmatched. This CDR3 is 15 amino acids long. For the CDR3, the DNA is TGTGCCAGTAGTATTGGCGGGAGCCGACCAGATACGCAGTATTTT. Translating it yields CASSIGGSRPDTQYF.

This clone was seen a few times. This chain links TRBV12-3 or TRBV12-4 with TRBJ1-1, with 10 bases aligning to TRBD1. With V trimmed by 6 bases and J by 5 bases, 3 bases remained unmatched. The CDR3 is 13 residues long. CDR3 nucleotides: TGTGCCAGCAGCGGGACAGGGGAAACTGAAGCTTTCTTT. Its protein product is CASSGTGETEAFF.

This clone was found a few times. This chain links TRBV30 with TRBJ2-1; 9 nucleotides agree with TRBD1. The CDR3 loop spans 15 amino acids. Unmatched junction bases numbered 10, after V lost 5 bases and J lost 5 bases. Germline-derived CDR1 and CDR2 are GTSNPN and SVGIG (reference sequence). Here the CDR3 DNA reads TGTGCCTGGCGATCCTGGGACAGGGATAACAATGAGCAGTTCTTC. Its protein product is CAWRSWDRDNNEQFF. The complete variable domain, with remaining parts taken from reference TRBV30 and TRBJ2-1, reads SQTIHQWPATLVQPVGSPLSLECTVEGTSNPNLYWYRQAAGRGLQLLFYSVGIGQISSEVPQNLSASRPQDRQFILSSKKLLLSDSGFYLCAWRSWDRDNNEQFFGPGTRLTVL.

The gene calls are TRBV27 and TRBJ1-1, with a possible D match to TRBD1 (5 bases). There are 14 residues in the CDR3. CDR1 is MNHEY and CDR2 is SMNVEV in the germline V gene (reference sequence). V was clipped by 3 bases and J by 6 bases, with 14 bases between them. The DNA for the CDR3 is TGTGCCAGCAGTTTGATCGGGGCGGGGGCTGAAGCTTTCTTT. This encodes CASSLIGAGAEAFF.

The chain links TRBV5-5 to TRBJ1-2; D uncertain. The CDR3 has 15 amino acids. CDR1 and CDR2 (germline): SGHKS, YYEKEE (reference sequence). Trimming stripped 0 bases from V and 1 base from J, with 10 bases between. CDR3 nucleotides: TGTGCCAGCAGCTTGGAGGAGATGGGTAACTATGGCTACACCTTC. Encoded protein: CASSLEEMGNYGYTF.